One sample yielded the 28 T cell receptor beta chains listed below, sequenced in a study of blood T cell repertoires in COVID-19. Clones were read by immunoSEQ multiplex PCR, and TCRdb kept only the in-frame ones, dropping some. Of 330,000 or so clones detected, 92% appear once; the ten largest clones hold around a sixth. The sample consisted of PBMCs or T cells enriched from blood (not recorded which). Receptors originate from a woman in her thirties who had recovered from COVID-19.

The genes are TRBV7-2 and TRBJ1-1; D perhaps matches TRBD1 (5 bases). The germline V gene encodes CDR1 SGHTA and CDR2 FQGNSA. Trimming removed 2 bases at V and 5 bases at J, with 18 bases between. CDR3 length: 16 amino acids. CDR3: CASSLNPPGGGTEAFF. CDR3 coding DNA: TGTGCCAGCAGCTTAAACCCACCCGGGGGTGGGACTGAAGCTTTCTTT. Full variable domain (remainder filled in from reference TRBV7-2 and TRBJ1-1): GAGVSQSPSNKVTEKGKDVELRCDPISGHTALYWYRQSLGQGLEFLIYFQGNSAPDKSGLPSDRFSAERTGGSVSTLTIQRTQQEDSAVYLCASSLNPPGGGTEAFFGQGTRLTVV.

There are a few counts of this clone. V usage is TRBV29-1 and J usage is TRBJ2-3; 15 bases line up with TRBD2. Germline V gives CDR1 SQVTM, CDR2 ANQGSEA. The V segment lost 7 bases and the J segment 5 bases; nucleotides outside the gene matches: 7. This CDR3 contains 15 residues. CDR3 DNA: TGCAGCGGGAAGGGACTAGCGGGAGGAGGAGATACGCAGTATTTT. Translated, it gives CSGKGLAGGGDTQYF.

The chain employs TRBV7-2 and TRBJ1-6; 8 bases are shared with TRBD1. V lost 5 bases and J lost 7; bases outside the gene matches: 10. The CDR3 contains 16 residues. Germline CDR1 SGHTA, CDR2 FQGNSA. The CDR3 DNA sequence: TGTGCCAGCAGCGCAGCGCTAGGGGACAGGAATTCACCCCTCCACTTT. Its translation: CASSAALGDRNSPLHF.

The rearrangement uses TRBV28 and TRBJ2-1; the match to TRBD1 covers 7 bases. The germline CDR1 and CDR2 sequences are MDHEN and SYDVKM. Trimming cost V 2 bases and J 7 bases; bases outside gene matches: 2. The CDR3 runs 13 residues. CDR3 in amino acids: CASSLSRGNEQFF. CDR3 bases: TGTGCCAGCAGTTTAAGCAGGGGGAATGAGCAGTTCTTC. The whole variable domain, remainder taken from reference TRBV28 and TRBJ2-1, is DVKVTQSSRYLVKRTGEKVFLECVQDMDHENMFWYRQDPGLGLRLIYFSYDVKMKEKGDIPEGYSVSREKKERFSLILESASTNQTSMYLCASSLSRGNEQFFGPGTRLTVL.

This chain connects TRBV7-6 to TRBJ2-3, with D maybe TRBD2 (7 bases). This CDR3 is built from 16 residues. The germline V gene encodes CDR1 SGHVS and CDR2 FNYEAQ. Between the trimmed V and J ends, which lost 2 bases and 2 bases, there was a span of 14 bases. The CDR3 is CASSLSAGAITDTQYF. The CDR3 DNA follows: TGTGCCAGCAGCTTATCTGCGGGGGCCATCACAGATACGCAGTATTTT.

V is TRBV7-8 and J is TRBJ1-6, with a tentative D call TRBD1 (5 bases). Germline CDR1 is SGHVS and CDR2 is FQNEAQ. The CDR3 totals 17 residues. The V end was cut by 0 bases, the J end by 8 bases, with 17 bases between. The CDR3 reads CASSLASWAGRYSPLHF. CDR3 DNA sequence: TGTGCCAGCAGCTTAGCCTCCTGGGCAGGGAGGTATTCACCCCTCCACTTT.

The chain combines TRBV4-1 with TRBJ1-2, with TRBD1 matching 10 bases. CDR1 is MGHRA, CDR2 YSYEKL, per germline. The CDR3 is 14 amino acids. Trimming cost V 4 bases and J 2 bases; bases outside gene matches: 1. CDR3 DNA sequence: TGCGCCAGCAGCCGGGACAGGGGCAACTATGGCTACACCTTC. Encoded protein: CASSRDRGNYGYTF.

CDR3 amino acids: CASSPPLGTGRPYEQYF. Here the CDR3 DNA reads TGTGCCAGCAGCCCCCCCCTTGGGACAGGGCGGCCCTACGAGCAGTACTTC. This sequence joins TRBV5-6 and TRBJ2-7, with TRBD1 matching 9 bases. The CDR3 has 17 residues. V shed 4 bases, J shed 2 bases, and the junction held 13 bases outside the gene matches. From germline, CDR1 is SGHDT and CDR2 YYEEEE.

The J gene is TRBJ2-7, the V gene TRBV10-3, with 10 bases aligning to TRBD2. CDR3 size: 15 residues. CDR1 and CDR2 (germline): ENHRY, SYGVKD. Germline trimming cut 0 bases from V and 6 bases from J; bases unmatched to any gene: 5. This CDR3 is CAISESALAGVEQYF. CDR3 nucleotides: TGTGCCATCAGTGAGTCGGCCCTAGCGGGAGTCGAGCAGTACTTC.

The chain links TRBV27 to TRBJ2-7; TRBD2 is a possible D gene (5 bases). V lost 6 bases, J lost 0 bases, and 15 bases lay in between. The CDR3 length is 15 residues. The germline gives CDR1 MNHEY, CDR2 SMNVEV (reference sequence). CDR3 region: CASRPDIARSYEQYF. The CDR3, as DNA: TGTGCCAGCAGACCTGACATAGCGCGCTCCTACGAGCAGTACTTC.

The rearrangement joins TRBV7-2 to TRBJ2-5, with D possibly matching TRBD2 (5 bases). Germline-derived CDR1 and CDR2 are SGHTA and FQGNSA. With 5 bases removed from V and 2 bases from J, the gap between germline ends came to 9 bases. This CDR3 is built from 13 residues. CDR3 nucleotides: TGTGCCAGCAGCCGGAGCGGACAAGAGACCCAGTACTTC. Amino acids: CASSRSGQETQYF.

The rearrangement uses TRBV12-3 or TRBV12-4 and TRBJ2-2; D is undetermined. There are 13 residues in the CDR3. Trimming cost V 3 bases and J 3 bases, with 5 bases left between them. Written as DNA, the CDR3 is TGTGCCAGCAGTTTTTCGGACACCGGGGAGCTGTTTTTT. Translating gives CASSFSDTGELFF.

This clone was detected once. V gene TRBV27 combines with J gene TRBJ1-4, with 8 bases matching TRBD1. Losses at the gene ends were 10 bases for V and 2 bases for J; bases not matched to a gene: 12. The CDR3 consists of 16 residues. CDR1 and CDR2 from the germline V gene are MNHEY and SMNVEV (reference sequence). The chain's CDR3 is CATSGGVLATNEKLFF. CDR3 nucleotides: TGTGCCACCTCAGGGGGCGTTCTGGCGACTAATGAAAAACTGTTTTTT.

A single count supports this clone. This sequence joins TRBV3-1 (or the pseudogene TRBV3-2) and TRBJ1-1; no clear D gene. The CDR3 runs to 12 residues. V lost 3 bases and J 6 bases, leaving 8 bases between the germline ends. Germline CDR1 LGHDT, CDR2 YNNKEL (reference sequence). CDR3 sequence: CASSQGTSEAFF. In DNA, the CDR3 is TGTGCCAGCAGCCAGGGCACCTCTGAAGCTTTCTTT.

The V call is TRBV19, the J call TRBJ1-5; D is unclear. The V gene's germline CDR1 is LNHDA and CDR2 SQIVND (reference sequence). CDR3 length: 12 amino acids. V was clipped by 8 bases and J by 5 bases, with 10 bases between them. The CDR3 sequence is CASSAGDQPQHF. In nucleotides, the CDR3 is TGTGCCAGTTCCGCGGGCGATCAGCCCCAGCATTTT.

The rearrangement joins TRBV11-3 to TRBJ2-1, with TRBD2 identical over 10 bases. Per germline, CDR1 SGHNT and CDR2 YENEEA. The CDR3 consists of 16 residues. V was clipped by 0 bases and J by 5 bases; unmatched bases: 4. Here the CDR3 reads CASSLEAGGRHNEQFF. In DNA form, the CDR3 reads TGTGCCAGCAGCTTAGAAGCGGGAGGGCGGCACAATGAGCAGTTCTTC.

As regards this clone: Other DNA sequences within the sample encode an identical CDR3. The rearrangement uses TRBV5-1 and TRBJ2-7; perhaps TRBD2 as D (6 bases). Germline lookup yields CDR1 SGHRS and CDR2 YFSETQ. This CDR3 comprises 15 residues. Trimming left V 0 bases short and J 3 bases short, with 13 bases between. This CDR3 is CASSLVLGGNYEQYF. The CDR3 DNA follows: TGCGCCAGCAGCTTGGTTCTGGGCGGGAACTACGAGCAGTACTTC. The full variable domain, its missing parts supplied by reference TRBV5-1 and TRBJ2-7, is KAGVTQTPRYLIKTRGQQVTLSCSPISGHRSVSWYQQTPGQGLQFLFEYFSETQRNKGNFPGRFSGRQFSNSRSEMNVSTLELGDSALYLCASSLVLGGNYEQYFGPGTRLTVT.

CDR3: CASSERRLGDSPLHF. DNA of the CDR3: TGTGCCAGCAGTGAGAGGAGGCTGGGAGATTCACCCCTCCACTTT. The chain is built from TRBV6-1 and TRBJ1-6; D is undetermined. The CDR3 totals 15 residues. With 3 bases removed from V and 8 bases from J, the gap between germline ends came to 14 bases. The germline V gene has CDR1 MNHNS and CDR2 SASEGT.

V is TRBV11-2 and J is TRBJ2-2, with TRBD2 matching 10 bases. Per the germline V gene, CDR1 is SGHAT and CDR2 is FQNNGV. The V gene end was trimmed by 1 base and the J gene end by 5 bases; junction bases not matched to a gene: 13. The CDR3 is 19 residues long. This chain's CDR3 is CASSLVPAGGTSGTGELFF. The CDR3 DNA is TGTGCCAGCAGCTTAGTTCCAGCGGGGGGGACCTCGGGGACCGGGGAGCTGTTTTTT.

This clone was seen a handful of times. J is TRBJ2-7 and V is TRBV4-2; D is possibly TRBD1 (6 bases). The germline V and J ends were trimmed by 0 bases and 2 bases, with 11 bases remaining between them. The CDR3 loop spans 15 amino acids. Germline CDR1 LGHNA, CDR2 YNFKEQ. CDR3 nucleotides: TGTGCCAGCAGCCAAGAAGTAGGGACAACCTACGAGCAGTACTTC. Protein product: CASSQEVGTTYEQYF.

This clone was recorded only once. J is TRBJ2-1 and V is TRBV24-1; the match to TRBD1 covers 10 bases. Germline assignment: CDR1 KGHDR and CDR2 SFDVKD. V was pared by 1 base and J by 7 bases, with 3 bases of the junction left unmatched. The CDR3 contains 15 residues. The CDR3 region has the DNA TGTGCCACCAGTGATTTAGGGACAGGGGATAATGAGCAGTTCTTC. Its protein is CATSDLGTGDNEQFF.

The chain joins TRBV29-1 to TRBJ2-7; TRBD1 is a possible D gene (6 bases). In germline, CDR1 is SQVTM, CDR2 ANQGSEA. This CDR3 comprises 18 residues. V lost 3 bases, J lost 7 bases, and 31 bases lay in between. The DNA for the CDR3 is TGCAGCGTTGATGCTGGATTGGTGAAGGGACCGCCGAGGGGGGAGCAGTACTTC. It encodes CSVDAGLVKGPPRGEQYF.

The chain combines TRBV28 with TRBJ2-4; 7 nucleotides agree with TRBD1. The V segment lost 1 base and the J segment 10 bases; nucleotides outside the gene matches: 7. The germline V gene has CDR1 MDHEN and CDR2 SYDVKM. The CDR3 runs to 14 residues. The CDR3 loop reads CASSLFQDRNIQYF. Written as DNA, the CDR3 is TGTGCCAGCAGTTTATTCCAGGACAGGAATATTCAGTACTTC. Supplemented by reference TRBV28 and TRBJ2-4, the full variable domain reads DVKVTQSSRYLVKRTGEKVFLECVQDMDHENMFWYRQDPGLGLRLIYFSYDVKMKEKGDIPEGYSVSREKKERFSLILESASTNQTSMYLCASSLFQDRNIQYFGAGTRLSVL.

This clone has a single count. The chain combines TRBV5-1 with TRBJ1-1; D is undetermined. Trimming stripped 3 bases from V and 1 base from J, with 10 bases between. Germline loops: CDR1 SGHRS, CDR2 YFSETQ. CDR3 size: 14 residues. The CDR3 DNA sequence: TGCGCCAGCAGCTGGGGAGAGCAGAACACTGAAGCTTTCTTT. As protein: CASSWGEQNTEAFF.

CDR3 sequence reads: CASSPDRERSYNEQFF. CDR3 in DNA: TGCGCCAGCAGCCCCGACAGGGAACGCTCCTACAATGAGCAGTTCTTC. The chain has TRBV5-1 and TRBJ2-1, with TRBD1 identical over 7 bases. CDR1 SGHRS and CDR2 YFSETQ come from the germline V gene. The CDR3 has 16 residues. The junction had 7 bases not matched to a gene; V was cut back by 4 bases and J by 0 bases.

The V gene is TRBV5-4, the J gene TRBJ2-7; 11 bases align to TRBD2. CDR1 is SGHNT and CDR2 is YYREEE in the germline V gene (reference sequence). With V trimmed by 6 bases and J by 0 bases, 2 bases remained unmatched. The CDR3 is 14 residues long. The CDR3 sequence is CASKLAGDSYEQYF. In DNA, the CDR3 is TGTGCCAGCAAACTAGCGGGAGACTCCTACGAGCAGTACTTC.

The V gene is TRBV28, the J gene TRBJ1-1; maybe TRBD1 (5 bases). The ends were cut back, 6 bases at V and 5 bases at J, with 10 bases in the middle. The germline V gene encodes CDR1 MDHEN and CDR2 SYDVKM. The CDR3 runs 12 residues. The DNA for the CDR3 is TGTGCCAGCAGGGGTGGGGGGACTGAAGCTTTCTTT. This codes for CASRGGGTEAFF.

The chain is built from TRBV6-5 and TRBJ1-1; the D gene is possibly TRBD1 (5 bases). The V gene's germline CDR1 is MNHEY and CDR2 SVGAGI. Trimming pared 7 bases from V and 0 bases from J, leaving 9 bases between. The CDR3 is 13 residues long. This CDR3 reads CASKRGVNTEAFF. The CDR3 DNA reads TGTGCCAGCAAACGGGGGGTGAACACTGAAGCTTTCTTT.